These 25 T cell receptor beta chains were sequenced from one sample in a study of Ad26.COV2.S vaccination and SARS-CoV-2 variants. Regarding treatment: around 19 received Ad26.COV2.S at low or high dose, single or two shots; about five received placebo; per-sample allocation not given. Day 63 after the first injection of vaccine or placebo was the sampling time. The assay was immunoSEQ multiplex PCR, and TCRdb's table has in-frame clones only and misses some. The sample shows 300,000 to 450,000 clones, roughly 84% of them seen only once. Sequencing was performed on peripheral blood, taken in a trial of Ad26.COV2.S vaccine versus placebo. Receptors were obtained from a person aged 18-60 years who received the Ad26.COV2.S COVID-19 vaccine or a placebo.

The chain uses TRBV4-3 and TRBJ2-3; 9 nucleotides agree with TRBD2. V was clipped by 0 bases and J by 3 bases; unmatched bases: 7. CDR1 and CDR2 from the germline V gene are LGHNA and YSLEER. CDR3 size: 17 residues. CDR3 amino acids: CASSQDSLAGITDTQYF. The CDR3 DNA sequence: TGCGCCAGCAGCCAAGATTCGCTAGCGGGGATAACAGATACGCAGTATTTT.

The chain carries TRBV11-2 and TRBJ1-1; possible D gene TRBD1, 5 bases. CDR3 length: 16 amino acids. Germline CDR1 reads SGHAT; CDR2 reads FQNNGV. V gave up 0 bases and J gave up 0 bases, with 11 bases separating them. CDR3 protein: CASSLEVSRVNTEAFF. The CDR3 DNA reads TGTGCCAGCAGCTTAGAAGTGTCCAGGGTGAACACTGAAGCTTTCTTT.

The chain is built from TRBV27 and TRBJ2-1, with D tentatively TRBD2 (5 bases). In germline, CDR1 is MNHEY, CDR2 SMNVEV (reference sequence). This CDR3 region has 13 residues. Trimming left V 4 bases short and J 16 bases short, with 20 bases between. CDR3 DNA: TGTGCCAGCAGTTCCCAACTCGCGGGCCCCTCTTTCTTC. It is translated as CASSSQLAGPSFF.

The J gene is TRBJ2-7, the V gene TRBV28; a possible D gene is TRBD1 (5 bases). CDR1 and CDR2 (germline): MDHEN, SYDVKM. This CDR3 contains 13 residues. Trimming left V 8 bases short and J 1 base short, with 12 bases between. CDR3 in DNA: TGTGCCAGCTCTGACAGTACTTCCTACGAGCAGTACTTC. Translated: CASSDSTSYEQYF.

The V and J genes are TRBV12-3 or TRBV12-4 and TRBJ2-7; D ambiguous. Between the trimmed V and J ends, which lost 4 bases and 2 bases, there was a span of 9 bases. The CDR3 is made up of 13 amino acids. The DNA of the CDR3 is TGTGCCAGCAGTTCGGCCTTGACCTACGAGCAGTACTTC. Translated: CASSSALTYEQYF.

This clone was counted at least ten times. V gene TRBV14 combines with J gene TRBJ2-1; no clear D gene. This CDR3 has 13 amino acids. V lost 3 bases to trimming and J lost 2 bases, with 5 bases between them. Germline V gene data show CDR1 as SGHDN and CDR2 as FVKESK. CDR3 in amino acids: CASSQGTYNEQFF. For the CDR3, the DNA is TGTGCCAGCAGCCAGGGAACCTACAATGAGCAGTTCTTC. The full variable domain, with the rest looked up from reference TRBV14 and TRBJ2-1, is EAGVTQFPSHSVIEKGQTVTLRCDPISGHDNLYWYRRVMGKEIKFLLHFVKESKQDESGMPNNRFLAERTGGTYSTLKVQPAELEDSGVYFCASSQGTYNEQFFGPGTRLTVL.

The chain uses TRBV30 and TRBJ2-7; no clear D gene. CDR1 is GTSNPN and CDR2 is SVGIG in the germline V gene (reference sequence). The V gene lost 5 bases and the J gene lost 3 bases, with 20 bases spanning the gap. CDR3 length: 15 amino acids. The CDR3 is CAWSTLSVGNYEQYF. The CDR3 DNA follows: TGTGCCTGGTCAACCCTCTCGGTAGGGAACTACGAGCAGTACTTC.

The table lists this clone with a count of one. The chain employs TRBV7-2 and TRBJ1-6; TRBD1 is a possible D gene (5 bases). The CDR3 extends over 15 amino acids. Germline CDR1 and CDR2: SGHTA and FQGNSA. V was pared by 1 base and J by 8 bases, with 12 bases between. CDR3 sequence (DNA): TGTGCCAGCAGCTTAGGGAGCGGGGGTTATTCACCCCTCCACTTT. As protein: CASSLGSGGYSPLHF.

The chain carries TRBV7-2 and TRBJ1-2, with 7 bases lining up with TRBD1. CDR3 length: 15 amino acids. The germline CDR1 and CDR2 sequences are SGHTA and FQGNSA. V lost 1 base and J lost 5; bases outside the gene matches: 7. CDR3 loop: CASSLEGAAPYGYTF. The CDR3 DNA is TGTGCCAGCAGCTTAGAGGGGGCGGCTCCGTATGGCTACACCTTC. Together with reference TRBV7-2 and TRBJ1-2, the CDR3 gives the full variable domain: GAGVSQSPSNKVTEKGKDVELRCDPISGHTALYWYRQSLGQGLEFLIYFQGNSAPDKSGLPSDRFSAERTGGSVSTLTIQRTQQEDSAVYLCASSLEGAAPYGYTFGSGTRLTVV.

This rearrangement joins TRBV3-1 (or the pseudogene TRBV3-2) to TRBJ2-1; 9 nucleotides align to TRBD1. The CDR3 is made up of 15 amino acids. Germline CDR1 reads LGHDT; CDR2 reads YNNKEL (reference sequence). The J segment lost 7 bases and the V segment lost 3 bases, leaving 7 bases of the junction unmatched. The CDR3 nucleotides read TGTGCCAGCAGCCATTCGGACAGGGGCTATAATGAGCAGTTCTTC. Protein sequence: CASSHSDRGYNEQFF.

This clone was seen a few times. The genes are TRBV6-1 and TRBJ2-1; D is uncertain. The CDR3 runs to 14 residues. Germline CDR1 MNHNS, CDR2 SASEGT. Trimming cost V 1 base and J 8 bases, with 12 bases left between them. CDR3: CASSEGWARDEQFF. The CDR3 DNA follows: TGTGCCAGCAGTGAAGGGTGGGCTCGCGATGAGCAGTTCTTC.

The chain combines TRBV2 with TRBJ1-2; no clear D. The V and J ends lost 6 bases and 7 bases respectively, with 9 bases between them. The CDR3 is 11 amino acids. Per the germline V gene, CDR1 is SNHLY and CDR2 is FYNNEI. For the CDR3, the DNA is TGTGCCAGCAGCATCATCGGTGGCTACACCTTC. It translates to CASSIIGGYTF.

Comments on this clone: Different DNA sequences within this sample yield the same CDR3. The chain employs TRBV5-1 and TRBJ2-2; weak D call: TRBD1 (5 bases). The CDR3 contains 14 residues. Per the germline V gene, CDR1 is SGHRS and CDR2 is YFSETQ. V lost 3 bases to trimming and J lost 1 base, with 7 bases between them. The CDR3 DNA follows: TGCGCCAGCAGCTCAGGGCAGAACACCGGGGAGCTGTTTTTT. Translation gives CASSSGQNTGELFF. Supplemented by reference TRBV5-1 and TRBJ2-2, the full variable domain reads KAGVTQTPRYLIKTRGQQVTLSCSPISGHRSVSWYQQTPGQGLQFLFEYFSETQRNKGNFPGRFSGRQFSNSRSEMNVSTLELGDSALYLCASSSGQNTGELFFGEGSRLTVL.

Here the CDR3 DNA reads TGTGCCAGCAGTTTGGGAGGTAGCGGGAGGTTTAGGTACAATGAGCAGTTCTTC. Translation gives CASSLGGSGRFRYNEQFF. The chain links TRBV28 to TRBJ2-1; 10 bases agree with TRBD2. The CDR3 runs to 18 residues. The V gene end was trimmed by 3 bases and the J gene end by 4 bases; junction bases not matched to a gene: 12. Germline assignment: CDR1 MDHEN and CDR2 SYDVKM.

This clone is a singleton in its sample. The chain uses TRBV10-3 and TRBJ1-1; perhaps TRBD1 as D (6 bases). The CDR3 covers 13 residues. Trimming left V 4 bases short and J 6 bases short, with 12 bases between. Germline loops: CDR1 ENHRY, CDR2 SYGVKD. CDR3 region: CAISGSGGAEAFF. CDR3 DNA: TGTGCCATCAGTGGGTCGGGGGGCGCTGAAGCTTTCTTT.

The chain employs TRBV5-1 and TRBJ1-1, with a possible D match to TRBD1 (6 bases). Per germline, CDR1 SGHRS and CDR2 YFSETQ. Trimming pared 1 base from V and 2 bases from J, leaving 9 bases between. The CDR3 length is 14 residues. The CDR3 loop reads CASSLKQGNTEAFF. The CDR3 DNA reads TGCGCCAGCAGCTTGAAACAGGGTAACACTGAAGCTTTCTTT.

This sequence joins TRBV4-1 and TRBJ1-4, with 9 bases fitting TRBD1. The CDR3 is made up of 17 amino acids. J was trimmed by 3 bases and V by 4 bases; bases with no gene match: 9. The germline CDR1 and CDR2 sequences are MGHRA and YSYEKL. CDR3 protein: CASSPDRGSLSNEKLFF. CDR3 nucleotides: TGCGCCAGCAGCCCCGACAGGGGGAGCCTATCTAATGAAAAACTGTTTTTT.

CDR3 sequence reads: CASSIRSKNIQYF. The CDR3 nucleotides are TGTGCCAGTAGTATAAGATCCAAAAACATTCAGTACTTC. The chain carries TRBV19 and TRBJ2-4; D not resolved. Germline CDR1 reads LNHDA; CDR2 reads SQIVND (reference sequence). This CDR3 contains 13 residues. Trimming removed 2 bases from V and 2 bases from J, with 4 bases in between. Filled out from reference TRBV19 and TRBJ2-4, the complete variable domain reads DGGITQSPKYLFRKEGQNVTLSCEQNLNHDAMYWYRQDPGQGLRLIYYSQIVNDFQKGDIAEGYSVSREKKESFPLTVTSAQKNPTAFYLCASSIRSKNIQYFGAGTRLSVL.

The chain uses TRBV29-1 and TRBJ2-1; 15 positions match TRBD2. The germline V gene encodes CDR1 SQVTM and CDR2 ANQGSEA. The CDR3 extends over 18 amino acids. V gave up 6 bases and J gave up 1 base; unmatched junction bases: 10. The CDR3 protein is CSVGGLAGGSRSYNEQFF. The CDR3 coding sequence is TGCAGCGTGGGTGGACTAGCGGGAGGGTCCCGGTCCTACAATGAGCAGTTCTTC.

The V gene is TRBV10-1, the J gene TRBJ2-7, with a tentative D call TRBD1 (6 bases). The CDR3 extends over 15 amino acids. CDR1 and CDR2 (germline): WNHNN, SYGVQD (reference sequence). V lost 6 bases and J 0 bases, leaving 15 bases between the germline ends. CDR3 protein: CASRGSDSNSYEQYF. The CDR3 DNA reads TGCGCCAGCAGGGGGTCGGACAGTAACTCCTACGAGCAGTACTTC.

The table lists this clone with a count of one. CDR3 bases: TGTGCCAGCAGCCTCGACAGGGTTAACGCTGAAGCTTTCTTT. It translates to CASSLDRVNAEAFF. The chain joins TRBV5-5 to TRBJ1-1; the match to TRBD1 covers 7 bases. The CDR3 is 14 residues long. V shed 4 bases, J shed 6 bases, and the junction held 9 bases outside the gene matches. Germline CDR1 and CDR2: SGHKS and YYEKEE (reference sequence). The full variable domain, in which reference TRBV5-5 and TRBJ1-1 provide the parts outside the CDR3, is DAGVTQSPTHLIKTRGQQVTLRCSPISGHKSVSWYQQVLGQGPQFIFQYYEKEERGRGNFPDRFSARQFPNYSSELNVNALLLGDSALYLCASSLDRVNAEAFFGQGTRLTVV.

Here the CDR3 reads CASSHLDRTNTEAFF. As DNA, the CDR3 is TGTGCCAGCAGCCACTTGGACAGGACGAACACTGAAGCTTTCTTT. The rearrangement links TRBV7-8 to TRBJ1-1, with 7 bases aligning to TRBD1. The CDR3 contains 15 residues. The ends lost 5 bases at V and 1 base at J; junction bases unmatched: 7. Germline CDR1 and CDR2: SGHVS and FQNEAQ.

The rearrangement uses TRBV30 and TRBJ1-2; D is possibly TRBD1 (6 bases). The CDR3 loop spans 14 amino acids. Looked up from germline, CDR1 is GTSNPN and CDR2 is SVGIG (reference sequence). Trimming left V 5 bases short and J 5 bases short, with 18 bases between. DNA for the CDR3: TGTGCCTGGGATCGACAGCTGGGGGCTTATGGCTACACCTTC. It codes for CAWDRQLGAYGYTF. Full variable domain (missing parts from reference TRBV30 and TRBJ1-2): SQTIHQWPATLVQPVGSPLSLECTVEGTSNPNLYWYRQAAGRGLQLLFYSVGIGQISSEVPQNLSASRPQDRQFILSSKKLLLSDSGFYLCAWDRQLGAYGYTFGSGTRLTVV.

This clone has a handful of counts. The J gene is TRBJ2-2, the V gene TRBV5-1, with TRBD1 matching over 7 bases. The V gene's germline CDR1 is SGHRS and CDR2 YFSETQ. The length of the CDR3 is 14 residues. V dropped 4 bases and J dropped 3; count of bases not matched to a gene: 3. The CDR3 nucleotides are TGCGCCAGCAGCATAGGACAGGACACCGGGGAGCTGTTTTTT. It encodes CASSIGQDTGELFF.

This clone was observed a single time. The chain employs TRBV5-5 and TRBJ2-7; D is tentatively TRBD1 or TRBD2 (5 bases each). Deletions cut 3 bases from V and 0 bases from J, with 16 bases between. In germline, CDR1 is SGHKS, CDR2 YYEKEE (reference sequence). The CDR3 runs to 16 residues. CDR3 in amino acids: CASSSAWDATSYEQYF. CDR3 DNA sequence: TGTGCCAGCAGCTCGGCGTGGGACGCCACCTCCTACGAGCAGTACTTC.